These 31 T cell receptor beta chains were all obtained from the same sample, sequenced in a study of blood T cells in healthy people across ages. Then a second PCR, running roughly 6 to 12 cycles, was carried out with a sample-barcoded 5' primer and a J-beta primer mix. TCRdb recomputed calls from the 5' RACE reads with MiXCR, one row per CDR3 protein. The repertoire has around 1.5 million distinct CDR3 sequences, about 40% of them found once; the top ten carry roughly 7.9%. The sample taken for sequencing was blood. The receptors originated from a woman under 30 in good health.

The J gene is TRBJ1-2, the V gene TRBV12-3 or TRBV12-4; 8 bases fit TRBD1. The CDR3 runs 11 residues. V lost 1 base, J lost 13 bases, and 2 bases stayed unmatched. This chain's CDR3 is CASSLGQGCTF. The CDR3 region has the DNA TGTGCCAGCAGTTTAGGACAGGGGTGCACCTTC.

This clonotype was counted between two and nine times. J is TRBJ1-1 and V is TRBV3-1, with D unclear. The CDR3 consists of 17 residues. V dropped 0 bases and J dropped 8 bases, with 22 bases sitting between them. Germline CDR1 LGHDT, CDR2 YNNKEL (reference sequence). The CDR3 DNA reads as TGTGCCAGCAGCCAAGACGGAAATGGGGTCCTGGGGAGAGAAGCTTTCTTT. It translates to CASSQDGNGVLGREAFF.

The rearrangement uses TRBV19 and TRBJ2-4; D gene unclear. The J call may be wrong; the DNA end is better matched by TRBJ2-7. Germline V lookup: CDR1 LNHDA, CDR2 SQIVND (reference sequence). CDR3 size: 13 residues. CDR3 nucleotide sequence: TGTGCCAGTAGTCCAGGAAGGTCGGGCGAGCAGTACTTC. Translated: CASSPGRSGEQYF.

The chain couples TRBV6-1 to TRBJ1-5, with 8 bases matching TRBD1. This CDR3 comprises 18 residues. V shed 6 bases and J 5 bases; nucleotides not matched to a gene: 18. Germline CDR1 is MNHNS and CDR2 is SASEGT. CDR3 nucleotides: TGTGCCAGCAGGGAATCAGGACCGGACAGGGTTAGGGATCAGCCCCAGCATTTT. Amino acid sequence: CASRESGPDRVRDQPQHF.

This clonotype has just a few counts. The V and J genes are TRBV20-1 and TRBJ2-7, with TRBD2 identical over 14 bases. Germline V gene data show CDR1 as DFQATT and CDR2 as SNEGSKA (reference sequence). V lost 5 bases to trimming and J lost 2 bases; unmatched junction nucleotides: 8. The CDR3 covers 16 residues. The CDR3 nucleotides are TGCAGTGCTTCGACTAGCGGGAGGGCCTGGCCCTACGAGCAGTACTTC. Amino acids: CSASTSGRAWPYEQYF.

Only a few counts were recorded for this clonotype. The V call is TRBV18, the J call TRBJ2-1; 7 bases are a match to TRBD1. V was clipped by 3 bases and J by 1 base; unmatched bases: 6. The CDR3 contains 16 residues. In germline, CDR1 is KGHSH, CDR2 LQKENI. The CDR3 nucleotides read TGTGCCAGCTCACCTCTCCGGGACAGATCCTACAATGAGCAGTTCTTC. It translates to CASSPLRDRSYNEQFF.

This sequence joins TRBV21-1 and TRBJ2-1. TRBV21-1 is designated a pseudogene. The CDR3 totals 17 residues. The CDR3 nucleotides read TGTGCCAGCAGCAATGGATTTGGGGTTTGGTCCTACAATGAGCAGTTCTTC. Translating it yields CASSNGFGVWSYNEQFF.

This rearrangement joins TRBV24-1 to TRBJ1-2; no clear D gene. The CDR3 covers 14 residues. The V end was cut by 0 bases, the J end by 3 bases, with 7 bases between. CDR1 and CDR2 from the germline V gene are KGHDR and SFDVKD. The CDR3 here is CATSDLNRDYGYTF. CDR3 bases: TGTGCCACCAGTGATTTGAATAGGGACTATGGCTACACCTTC.

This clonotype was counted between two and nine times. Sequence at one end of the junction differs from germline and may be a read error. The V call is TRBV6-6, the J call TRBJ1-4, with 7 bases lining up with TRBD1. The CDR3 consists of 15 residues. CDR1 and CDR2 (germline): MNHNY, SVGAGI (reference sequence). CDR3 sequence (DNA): TGTGCCAGCATTTACACACAGGGGAGTAATGAAAAACTGTTTTTT. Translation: CASIYTQGSNEKLFF.

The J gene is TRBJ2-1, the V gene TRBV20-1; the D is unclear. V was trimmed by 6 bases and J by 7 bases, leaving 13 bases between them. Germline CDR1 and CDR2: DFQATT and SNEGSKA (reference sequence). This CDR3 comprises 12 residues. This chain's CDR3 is CSAEETSNEQFF. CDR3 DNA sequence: TGCAGTGCCGAGGAGACTTCTAATGAGCAGTTCTTC.

The CDR3 spells CASSLAEGHGSPLHF. In nucleotides, the CDR3 is TGCGCCAGCAGCTTGGCCGAGGGCCACGGTTCACCCCTCCACTTT. V gene TRBV5-1 combines with J gene TRBJ1-6; no definite D call. Trimming took off 0 bases at V and 9 bases at J, with 13 bases between the two ends. Germline CDR1 and CDR2: SGHRS and YFSETQ. The CDR3 is 15 amino acids.

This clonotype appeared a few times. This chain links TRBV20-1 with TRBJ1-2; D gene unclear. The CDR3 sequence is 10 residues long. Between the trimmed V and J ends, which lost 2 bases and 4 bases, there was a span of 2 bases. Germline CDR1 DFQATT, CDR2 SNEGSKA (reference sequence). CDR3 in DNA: TGCAGTGCTAGATCCTATGGCTACACCTTC. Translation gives CSARSYGYTF.

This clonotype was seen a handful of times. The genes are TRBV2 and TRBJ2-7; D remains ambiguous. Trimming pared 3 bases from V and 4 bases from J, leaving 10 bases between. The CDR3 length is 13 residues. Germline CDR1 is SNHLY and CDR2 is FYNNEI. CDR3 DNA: TGTGCCAGCAGTGATTTGGGTGGGTACGAGCAGTACTTC. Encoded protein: CASSDLGGYEQYF.

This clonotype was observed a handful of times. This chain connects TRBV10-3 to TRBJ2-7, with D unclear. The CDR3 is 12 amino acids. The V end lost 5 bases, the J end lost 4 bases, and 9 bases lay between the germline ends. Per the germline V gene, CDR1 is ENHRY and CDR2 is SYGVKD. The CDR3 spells CAISPNLYEQYF. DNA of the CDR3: TGTGCCATCAGTCCCAATTTATACGAGCAGTACTTC.

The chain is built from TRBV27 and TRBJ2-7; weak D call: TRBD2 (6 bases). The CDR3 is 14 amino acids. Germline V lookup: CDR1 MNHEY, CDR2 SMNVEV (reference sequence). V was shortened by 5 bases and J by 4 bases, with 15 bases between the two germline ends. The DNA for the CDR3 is TGTGCCAGCAGTCATGGTGGAGGGACGTACGAGCAGTACTTC. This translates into CASSHGGGTYEQYF.

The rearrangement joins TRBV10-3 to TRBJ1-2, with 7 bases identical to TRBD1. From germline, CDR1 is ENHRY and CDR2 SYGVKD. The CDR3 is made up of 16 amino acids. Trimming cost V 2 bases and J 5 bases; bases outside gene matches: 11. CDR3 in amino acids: CAISEAPGGKGYGYTF. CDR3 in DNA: TGTGCCATCAGTGAGGCCCCAGGGGGAAAAGGGTATGGCTACACCTTC.

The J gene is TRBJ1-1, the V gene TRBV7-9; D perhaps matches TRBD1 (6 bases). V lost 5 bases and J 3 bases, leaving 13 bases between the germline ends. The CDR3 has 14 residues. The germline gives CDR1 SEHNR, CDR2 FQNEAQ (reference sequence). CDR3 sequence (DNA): TGTGCCAGCAGCCGCGACCGGACAGACACTGAAGCTTTCTTT. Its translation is CASSRDRTDTEAFF.

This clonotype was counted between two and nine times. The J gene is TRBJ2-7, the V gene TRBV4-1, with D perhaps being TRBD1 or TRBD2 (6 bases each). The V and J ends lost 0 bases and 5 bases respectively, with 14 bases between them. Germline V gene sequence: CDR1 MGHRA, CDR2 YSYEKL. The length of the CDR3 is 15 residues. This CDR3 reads CASSQEGGGGNEQYF. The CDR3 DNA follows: TGCGCCAGCAGCCAAGAAGGCGGAGGGGGGAACGAGCAGTACTTC.

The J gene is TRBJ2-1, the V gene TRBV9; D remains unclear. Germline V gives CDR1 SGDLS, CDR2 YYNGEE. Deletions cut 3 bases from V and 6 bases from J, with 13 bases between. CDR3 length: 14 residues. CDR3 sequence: CASSAEIDFNEQFF. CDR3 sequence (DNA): TGTGCCAGCAGCGCGGAGATCGATTTCAATGAGCAGTTCTTC. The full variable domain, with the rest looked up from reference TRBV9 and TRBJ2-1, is DSGVTQTPKHLITATGQRVTLRCSPRSGDLSVYWYQQSLDQGLQFLIQYYNGEERAKGNILERFSAQQFPDLHSELNLSSLELGDSALYFCASSAEIDFNEQFFGPGTRLTVL.

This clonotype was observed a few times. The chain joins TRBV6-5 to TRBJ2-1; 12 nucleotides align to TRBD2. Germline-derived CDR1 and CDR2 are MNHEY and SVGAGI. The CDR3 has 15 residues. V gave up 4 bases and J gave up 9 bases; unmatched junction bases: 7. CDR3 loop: CASSFGLAGLGEQFF. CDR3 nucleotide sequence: TGTGCCAGCAGTTTTGGACTAGCGGGATTGGGTGAGCAGTTCTTC.

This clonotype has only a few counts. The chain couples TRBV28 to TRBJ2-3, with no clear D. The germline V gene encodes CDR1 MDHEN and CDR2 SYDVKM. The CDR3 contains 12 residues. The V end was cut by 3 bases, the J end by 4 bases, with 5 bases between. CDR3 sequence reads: CASSFKADTQYF. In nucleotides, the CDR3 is TGTGCCAGCAGTTTTAAGGCAGATACGCAGTATTTT.

The CDR3 loop is CASSQRDRDGHNEQFF. For the CDR3, the DNA is TGCGCCAGCAGCCAGAGAGACAGGGATGGCCACAATGAGCAGTTCTTC. V usage is TRBV4-1 and J usage is TRBJ2-1; 7 bases match TRBD1. V lost 3 bases and J lost 5; bases outside the gene matches: 10. Germline lookup yields CDR1 MGHRA and CDR2 YSYEKL. The CDR3 consists of 16 residues.

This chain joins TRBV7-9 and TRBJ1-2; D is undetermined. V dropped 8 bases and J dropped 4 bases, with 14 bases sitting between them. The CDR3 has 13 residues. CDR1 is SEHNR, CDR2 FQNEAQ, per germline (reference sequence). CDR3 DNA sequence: TGTGCCAGCGGACCACCATCGGGCTATGGCTACACCTTC. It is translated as CASGPPSGYGYTF.

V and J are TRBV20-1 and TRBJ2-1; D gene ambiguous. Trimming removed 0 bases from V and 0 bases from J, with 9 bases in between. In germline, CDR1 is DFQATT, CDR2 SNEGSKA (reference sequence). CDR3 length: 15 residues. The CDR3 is CSARDPESSYNEQFF. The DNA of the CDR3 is TGCAGTGCTAGAGACCCGGAGAGCTCCTACAATGAGCAGTTCTTC.

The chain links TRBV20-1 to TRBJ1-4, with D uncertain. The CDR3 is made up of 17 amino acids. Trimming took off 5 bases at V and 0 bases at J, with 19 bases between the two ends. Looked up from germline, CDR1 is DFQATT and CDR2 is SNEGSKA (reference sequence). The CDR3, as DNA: TGCAGTGCTCCCCCGGCGGGAAAAATTGCAACTAATGAAAAACTGTTTTTT. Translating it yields CSAPPAGKIATNEKLFF.

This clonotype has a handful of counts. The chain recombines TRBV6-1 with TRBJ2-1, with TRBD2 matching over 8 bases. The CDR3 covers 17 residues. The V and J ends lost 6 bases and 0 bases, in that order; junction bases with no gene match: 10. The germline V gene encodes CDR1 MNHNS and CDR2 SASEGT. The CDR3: CASRARLASFSYNEQFF. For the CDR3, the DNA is TGTGCCAGCAGGGCCCGACTAGCGTCGTTCTCCTACAATGAGCAGTTCTTC.

The CDR3: CASSQGGTKAYGYTF. CDR3 sequence (DNA): TGTGCCAGCAGCCAAGGTGGGACAAAGGCCTATGGCTACACCTTC. The rearrangement joins TRBV12-3 or TRBV12-4 to TRBJ1-2, with a possible D match to TRBD1 (6 bases). V lost 6 bases and J 4 bases, leaving 18 bases between the germline ends. CDR3 length: 15 amino acids.

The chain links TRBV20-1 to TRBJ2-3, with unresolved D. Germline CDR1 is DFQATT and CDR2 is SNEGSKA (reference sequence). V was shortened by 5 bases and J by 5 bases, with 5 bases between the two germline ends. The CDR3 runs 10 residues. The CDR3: CSAWRDTQYF. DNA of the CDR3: TGCAGTGCTTGGAGAGATACGCAGTATTTT.

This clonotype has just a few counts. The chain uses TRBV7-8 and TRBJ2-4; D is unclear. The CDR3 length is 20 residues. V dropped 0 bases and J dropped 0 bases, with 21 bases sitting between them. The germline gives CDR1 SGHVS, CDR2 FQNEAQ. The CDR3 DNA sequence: TGTGCCAGCAGCTTAGCTGGCAGGTCCTCCTTTTTTCTAGCCAAAAACATTCAGTACTTC. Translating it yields CASSLAGRSSFFLAKNIQYF.

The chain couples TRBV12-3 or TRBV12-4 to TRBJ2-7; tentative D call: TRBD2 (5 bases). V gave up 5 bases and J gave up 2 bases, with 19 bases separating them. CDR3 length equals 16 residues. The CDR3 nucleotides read TGTGCCAGCAGTCGCCAGGTGATAGCGCTCACCTACGAGCAGTACTTC. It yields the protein CASSRQVIALTYEQYF.

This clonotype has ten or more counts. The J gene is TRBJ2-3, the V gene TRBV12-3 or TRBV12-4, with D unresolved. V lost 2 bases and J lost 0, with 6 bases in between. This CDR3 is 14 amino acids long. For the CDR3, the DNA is TGTGCCAGCAGTTTAACAGCTAGCACAGATACGCAGTATTTT. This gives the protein CASSLTASTDTQYF.